This T cell receptor beta chain emerged from a study of blood T cell repertoires in COVID-19 (dated by TCRdb to 2019 to 2021). Broadly, across the study: Collaborator samples came from the United States, Italy and Spain and covered acute and convalescent phases of COVID-19. The material from the prospective study consisted of cDNA or gDNA derived from T cells, B-cell-depleted T cells, or PBMCs. Deeply sampled blood TCRbeta repertoires from subjects exposed to, actively infected with, or recovered from COVID-19 were included in the dataset. The repertoires were released in a freely available public database meant as a resource for research on the immune response to SARS-CoV-2. Samples came from the ongoing ImmuneRACE study (first 160 participants) plus 1,254 subjects from 6 global collaborators. Sample metadata almost always included a de-identified subject ID, COVID-19 status, age in years and sex. HLA class I and class II types, where available, came from metadata supplied by the sample provider rather than from assay-based typing.

In regard to this clone: Its cognate antigen has yet to be identified. Per-base quality was not reported, and no clone a single base away is much larger than it. Additional DNA sequences in this sample encode the identical CDR3.

The research as a whole found: The quantity of clinical and demographic metadata differed by source and by participant and was supplied without curation.

Ends trimmed: V by 4 bases, J by 0 bases; bases unmatched to a gene: 5. According to the germline V gene (reference sequence), CDR1 reads LNHDA and CDR2 reads SQIVND. The CDR3 has 17 amino acids, counting the end cysteine and phenylalanine. CDR3 DNA is the only sequence kept; it has 51 bases, read in frame from the first base. One collaborating source in Seattle enrolled patients while the patients were actively infected and followed the patients over time throughout the course of disease. Whole blood was collected in K2EDTA tubes by collaborating institutions according to the institutions' own protocols. For TCRbeta analysis, collaborators shipped samples in one of three forms: frozen whole blood, isolated PBMCs, or DNA extracted from either of those sample types. The immunoSEQ Assay, a bias-controlled multiplex PCR, was used to amplify TCRbeta CDR3 regions from genomic DNA. The study's processing was this. The number of nucleated cells in each sample was estimated from the amplification of reference gene primers within the assay. Sequence reads were collapsed and filtered to measure the absolute abundance of every unique TCRbeta CDR3 rearrangement. Productive Simpson clonality was computed per sample as the square root of Simpson's diversity index over productive rearrangements. The table was pulled from immuneACCESS by TCRdb, which kept in-frame rearrangements only. Such tables lose some clones; where checked, under half of the loss comes from unresolved V genes, and the rest has no known cause. V, J and clone size derive from that table, while D and trimming were established from the DNA sequence. The sample table contains some 400,000 clones; only one count was recorded for more than 70% of them. The ten largest clones add up to approximately 2.4% of the sample.

The receptor's source is a woman aged 60-75 years with COVID-19, enrolled during active disease. Sequenced sample: peripheral blood. The rearrangement joined TRBV19 to TRBJ2-3; 12 of the junction bases match TRBD2. This receptor has the CDR3 CASSTPGLAGSTDTQYF. The DNA is as follows: TGTGCCAGTAGTACCCCCGGACTAGCGGGGAGCACAGATACGCAGTATTTT.